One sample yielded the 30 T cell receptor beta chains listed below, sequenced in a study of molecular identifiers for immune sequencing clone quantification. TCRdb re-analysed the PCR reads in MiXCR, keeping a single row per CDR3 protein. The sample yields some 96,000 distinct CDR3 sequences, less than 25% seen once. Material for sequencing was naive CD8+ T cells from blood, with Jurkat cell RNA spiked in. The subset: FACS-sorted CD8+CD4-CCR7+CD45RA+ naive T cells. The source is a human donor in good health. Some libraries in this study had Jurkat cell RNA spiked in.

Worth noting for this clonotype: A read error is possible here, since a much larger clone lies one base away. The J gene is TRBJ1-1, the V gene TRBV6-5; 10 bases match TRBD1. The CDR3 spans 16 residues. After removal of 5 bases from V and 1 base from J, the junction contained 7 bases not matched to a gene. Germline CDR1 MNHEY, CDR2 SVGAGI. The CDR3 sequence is CASSTGTGAQNTEAFF. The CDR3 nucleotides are TGTGCCAGCAGTACCGGGACAGGGGCCCAGAACACTGAAGCTTTCTTT.

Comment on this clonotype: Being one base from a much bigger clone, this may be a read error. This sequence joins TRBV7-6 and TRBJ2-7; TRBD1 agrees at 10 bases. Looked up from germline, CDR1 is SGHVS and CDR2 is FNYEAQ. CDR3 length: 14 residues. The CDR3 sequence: CASSTGTGAYEKYF. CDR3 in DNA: TGTGCCAGCAGCACGGGGACAGGGGCCTACGAGAAGTACTTC.

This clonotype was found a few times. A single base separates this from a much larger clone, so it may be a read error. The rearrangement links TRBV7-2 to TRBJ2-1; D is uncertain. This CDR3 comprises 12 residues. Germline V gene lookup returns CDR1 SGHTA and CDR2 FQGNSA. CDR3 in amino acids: CASSSGHNEQIF. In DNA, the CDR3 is TGTGCCAGCAGCTCCGGCCACAATGAGCAGATCTTC.

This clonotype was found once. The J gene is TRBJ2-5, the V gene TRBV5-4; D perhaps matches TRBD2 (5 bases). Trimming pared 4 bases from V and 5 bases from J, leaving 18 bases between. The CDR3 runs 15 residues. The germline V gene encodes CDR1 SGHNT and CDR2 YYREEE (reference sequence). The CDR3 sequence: CASSSPGVRTETQYF. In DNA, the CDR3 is TGTGCCAGCAGCAGCCCCGGGGTGCGTACGGAGACCCAGTACTTC.

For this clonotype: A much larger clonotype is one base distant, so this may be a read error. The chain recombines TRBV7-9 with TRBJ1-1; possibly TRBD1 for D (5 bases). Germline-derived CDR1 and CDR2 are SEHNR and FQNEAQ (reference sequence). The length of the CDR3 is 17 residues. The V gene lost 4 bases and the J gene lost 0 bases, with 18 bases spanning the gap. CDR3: CASSSVPGRGMNTEAFF. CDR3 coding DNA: TGTGCCAGCAGCTCCGTCCCGGGACGGGGAATGAACACTGAAGCTTTCTTT.

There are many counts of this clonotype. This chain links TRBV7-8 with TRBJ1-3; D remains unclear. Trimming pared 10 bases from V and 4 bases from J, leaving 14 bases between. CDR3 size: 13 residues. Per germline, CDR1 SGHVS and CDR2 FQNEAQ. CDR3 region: CATMGFDGNTIYF. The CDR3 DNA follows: TGTGCCACCATGGGTTTTGACGGAAACACCATATATTTT.

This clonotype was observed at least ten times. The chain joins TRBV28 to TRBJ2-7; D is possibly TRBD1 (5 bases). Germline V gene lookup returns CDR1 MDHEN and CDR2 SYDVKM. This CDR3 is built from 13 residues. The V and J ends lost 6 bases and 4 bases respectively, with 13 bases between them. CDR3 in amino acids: CASREGAWYEQYF. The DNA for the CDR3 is TGTGCCAGCAGAGAAGGGGCCTGGTACGAGCAGTACTTC.

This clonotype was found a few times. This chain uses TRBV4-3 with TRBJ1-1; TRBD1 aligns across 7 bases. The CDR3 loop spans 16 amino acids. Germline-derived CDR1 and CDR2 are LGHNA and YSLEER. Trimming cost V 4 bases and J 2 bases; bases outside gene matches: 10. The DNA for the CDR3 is TGCGCCAGCAGCCCGGGGACAGCACCACCCAACACTGAAGCTTTCTTT. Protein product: CASSPGTAPPNTEAFF.

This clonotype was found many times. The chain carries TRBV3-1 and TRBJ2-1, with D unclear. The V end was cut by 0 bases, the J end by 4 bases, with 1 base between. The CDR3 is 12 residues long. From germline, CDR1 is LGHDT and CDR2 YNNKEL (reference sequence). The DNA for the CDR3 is TGTGCCAGCAGCCAAGAATACAATGAGCAGTTCTTC. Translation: CASSQEYNEQFF.

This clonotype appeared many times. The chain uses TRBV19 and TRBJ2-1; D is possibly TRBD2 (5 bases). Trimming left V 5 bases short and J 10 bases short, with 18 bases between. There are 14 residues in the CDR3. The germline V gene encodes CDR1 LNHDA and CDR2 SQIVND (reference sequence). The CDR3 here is CASSESSYDGEQFF. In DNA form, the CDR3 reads TGTGCCAGTAGTGAGTCTAGCTACGACGGGGAGCAGTTCTTC.

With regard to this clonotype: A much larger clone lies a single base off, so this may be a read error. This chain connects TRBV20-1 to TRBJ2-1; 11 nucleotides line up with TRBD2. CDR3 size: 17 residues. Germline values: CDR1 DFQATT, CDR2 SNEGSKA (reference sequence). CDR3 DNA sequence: TGCAGTGCTAGGCCAACTAGCGGGAGTAGCTCCTACAGTGAGCAGTTCTTC. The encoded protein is CSARPTSGSSSYSEQFF.

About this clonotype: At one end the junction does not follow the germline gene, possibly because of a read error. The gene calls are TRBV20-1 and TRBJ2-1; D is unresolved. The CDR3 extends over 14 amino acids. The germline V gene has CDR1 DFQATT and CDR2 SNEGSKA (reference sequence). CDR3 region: CSARVSSSYNERFF. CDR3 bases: TGCAGTGCTAGAGTGTCCAGCTCCTACAATGAGCGGTTCTTC.

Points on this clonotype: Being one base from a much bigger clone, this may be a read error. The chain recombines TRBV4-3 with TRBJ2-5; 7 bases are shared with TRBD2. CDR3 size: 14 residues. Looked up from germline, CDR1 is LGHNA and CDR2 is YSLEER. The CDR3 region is CASSQDRGEEPQYF. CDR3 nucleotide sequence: TGCGCCAGCAGCCAAGATCGGGGGGAAGAGCCCCAGTACTTC.

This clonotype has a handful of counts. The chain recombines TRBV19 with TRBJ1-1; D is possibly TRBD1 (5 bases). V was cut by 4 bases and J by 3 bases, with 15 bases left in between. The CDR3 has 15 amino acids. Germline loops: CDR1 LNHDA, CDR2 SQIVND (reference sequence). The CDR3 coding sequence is TGTGCCAGTAGTACGGTCGGCAGGGCGTACACTGAAGCTTTCTTT. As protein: CASSTVGRAYTEAFF.

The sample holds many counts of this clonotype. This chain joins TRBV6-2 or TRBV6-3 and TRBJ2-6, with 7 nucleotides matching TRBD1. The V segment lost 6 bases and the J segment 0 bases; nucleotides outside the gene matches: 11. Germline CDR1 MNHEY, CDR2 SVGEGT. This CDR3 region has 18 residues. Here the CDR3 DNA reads TGTGCCAGCAGAAACCTCCGGGACAGTCCCTCTGGGGCCAACGTCCTGACTTTC. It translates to CASRNLRDSPSGANVLTF.

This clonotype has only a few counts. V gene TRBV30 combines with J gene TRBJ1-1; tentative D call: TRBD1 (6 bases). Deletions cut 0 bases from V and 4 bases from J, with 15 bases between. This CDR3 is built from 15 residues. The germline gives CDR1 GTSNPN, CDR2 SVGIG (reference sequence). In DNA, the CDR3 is TGTGCCTGGAGTGTAGAAGCGGGGGCTAGCACTGAAGCTTTCTTT. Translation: CAWSVEAGASTEAFF.

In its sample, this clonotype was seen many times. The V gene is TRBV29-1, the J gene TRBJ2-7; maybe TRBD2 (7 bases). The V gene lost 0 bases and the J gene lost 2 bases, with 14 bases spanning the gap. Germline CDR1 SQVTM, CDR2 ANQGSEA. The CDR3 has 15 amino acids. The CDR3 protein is CSVEDKQGTTYEQYF. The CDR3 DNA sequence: TGCAGCGTTGAAGATAAGCAGGGGACTACCTACGAGCAGTACTTC.

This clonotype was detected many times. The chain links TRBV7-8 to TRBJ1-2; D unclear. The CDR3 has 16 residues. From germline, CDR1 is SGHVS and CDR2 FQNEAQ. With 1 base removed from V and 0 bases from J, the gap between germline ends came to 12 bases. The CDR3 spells CASSLGQQDSNYGYTF. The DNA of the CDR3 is TGTGCCAGCAGCTTAGGGCAGCAGGACTCTAACTATGGCTACACCTTC.

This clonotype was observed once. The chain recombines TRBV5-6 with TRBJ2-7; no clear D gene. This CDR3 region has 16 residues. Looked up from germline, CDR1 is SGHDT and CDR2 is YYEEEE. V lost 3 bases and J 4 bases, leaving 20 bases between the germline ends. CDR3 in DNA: TGTGCCAGCAGCTCCTTAGTGGACCCATTCGGGTACGAGCAGTACTTC. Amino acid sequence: CASSSLVDPFGYEQYF.

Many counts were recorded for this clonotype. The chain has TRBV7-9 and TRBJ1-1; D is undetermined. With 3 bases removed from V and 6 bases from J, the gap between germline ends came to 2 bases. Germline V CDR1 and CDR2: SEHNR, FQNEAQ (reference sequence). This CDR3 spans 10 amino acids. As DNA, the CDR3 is TGTGCCAGCAGCTTCCCTGAAGCTTTCTTT. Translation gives CASSFPEAFF.

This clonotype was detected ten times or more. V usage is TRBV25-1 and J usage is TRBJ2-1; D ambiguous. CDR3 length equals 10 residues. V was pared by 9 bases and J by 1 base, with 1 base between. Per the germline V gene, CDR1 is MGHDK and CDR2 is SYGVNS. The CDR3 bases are TGTGCCAGTTCCTACAATGAGCAGTTCTTC. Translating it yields CASSYNEQFF.

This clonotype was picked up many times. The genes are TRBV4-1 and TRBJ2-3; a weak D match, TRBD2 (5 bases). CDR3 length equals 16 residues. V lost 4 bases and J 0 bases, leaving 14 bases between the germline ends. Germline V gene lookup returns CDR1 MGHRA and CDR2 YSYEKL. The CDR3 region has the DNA TGCGCCAGCAGCCCAAGCGGAAGGACTAGCACAGATACGCAGTATTTT. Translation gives CASSPSGRTSTDTQYF.

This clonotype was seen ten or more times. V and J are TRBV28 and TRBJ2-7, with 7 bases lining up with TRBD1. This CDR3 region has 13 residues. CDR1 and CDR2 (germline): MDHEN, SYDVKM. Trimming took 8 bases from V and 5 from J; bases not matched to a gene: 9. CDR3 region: CASSGAGGHEQYF. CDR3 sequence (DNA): TGTGCCAGCTCAGGGGCAGGGGGTCACGAGCAGTACTTC.

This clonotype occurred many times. The CDR3 nucleotides are TGTGCTAGTGGTTGGACAGTTGAAGCTTTCTTT. Translated, it gives CASGWTVEAFF. The chain combines TRBV12-5 with TRBJ1-1, with D possibly TRBD1 on 6 matching bases. CDR3 length: 11 amino acids. CDR1 is LGHNT, CDR2 FRNRAP, per germline. Trimming took 4 bases from V and 7 from J, leaving 7 bases between them.

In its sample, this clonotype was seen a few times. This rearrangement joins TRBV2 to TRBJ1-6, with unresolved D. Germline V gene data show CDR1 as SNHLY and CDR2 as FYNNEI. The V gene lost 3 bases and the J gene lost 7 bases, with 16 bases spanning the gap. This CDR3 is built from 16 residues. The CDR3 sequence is CASSDPGDLTNSPLHF. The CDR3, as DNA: TGTGCCAGCAGTGACCCTGGGGATCTCACGAATTCACCCCTCCACTTT. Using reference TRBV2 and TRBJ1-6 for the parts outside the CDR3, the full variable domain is EPEVTQTPSHQVTQMGQEVILRCVPISNHLYFYWYRQILGQKVEFLVSFYNNEISEKSEIFDDQFSVERPDGSNFTLKIRSTKLEDSAMYFCASSDPGDLTNSPLHFGNGTRLTVT.

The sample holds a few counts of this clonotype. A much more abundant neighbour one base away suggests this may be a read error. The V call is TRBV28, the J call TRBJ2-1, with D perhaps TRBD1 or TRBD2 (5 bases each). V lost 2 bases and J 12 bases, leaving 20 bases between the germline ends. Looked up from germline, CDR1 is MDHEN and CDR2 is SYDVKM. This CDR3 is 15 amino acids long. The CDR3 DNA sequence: TGTGCCAGCAGTTTAGGTGAGGGGCTAGTCGGTGGGCAGTTCTTC. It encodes CASSLGEGLVGGQFF. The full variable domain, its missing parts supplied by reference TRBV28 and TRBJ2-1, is DVKVTQSSRYLVKRTGEKVFLECVQDMDHENMFWYRQDPGLGLRLIYFSYDVKMKEKGDIPEGYSVSREKKERFSLILESASTNQTSMYLCASSLGEGLVGGQFFGPGTRLTVL.

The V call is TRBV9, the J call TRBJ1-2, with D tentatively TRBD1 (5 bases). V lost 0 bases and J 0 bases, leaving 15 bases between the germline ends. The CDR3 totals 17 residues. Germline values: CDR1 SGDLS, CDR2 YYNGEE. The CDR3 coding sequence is TGTGCCAGCAGCGTAGGGTCGTCGGGACTAGCTAACTATGGCTACACCTTC. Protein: CASSVGSSGLANYGYTF.

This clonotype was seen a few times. CDR3 residues: CASSLVLAGVVYEQYF. The CDR3 bases are TGTGCCAGCAGTTTAGTATTAGCGGGAGTGGTTTACGAGCAGTACTTC. The chain carries TRBV28 and TRBJ2-7; TRBD2 matches at 9 bases. V dropped 2 bases and J dropped 4; count of bases not matched to a gene: 9. Germline CDR1 reads MDHEN; CDR2 reads SYDVKM. The CDR3 runs 16 residues.

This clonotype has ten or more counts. The CDR3 reads CASSPSTGAGELFF. Written as DNA, the CDR3 is TGTGCCAGCAGTCCGTCGACAGGGGCCGGGGAGCTGTTTTTT. This rearrangement joins TRBV6-2 or TRBV6-3 to TRBJ2-2, with 8 bases matching TRBD1. The CDR3 has 14 residues. Trimming at V came to 5 bases and at J to 6 bases, leaving 5 bases not matched to a gene. Germline CDR1 and CDR2: MNHEY and SVGEGT.

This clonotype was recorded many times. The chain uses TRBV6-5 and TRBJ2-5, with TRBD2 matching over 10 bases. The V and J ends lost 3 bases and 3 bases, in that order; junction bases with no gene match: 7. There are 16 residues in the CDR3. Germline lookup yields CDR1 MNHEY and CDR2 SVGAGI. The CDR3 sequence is CASSYGSGGIEETQYF. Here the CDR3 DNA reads TGTGCCAGCAGTTATGGTAGCGGGGGGATCGAAGAGACCCAGTACTTC.